What follows is one T cell receptor (beta chain) and its context. The antigen is unknown. The sample belongs to a study of cytomegalovirus exposure and HLA in healthy donors. Trimming took 1 base from V and 4 from J, leaving 17 bases between them. Germline CDR1 is SGHTA and CDR2 is FQGNSA. This CDR3 has 17 amino acids. Study observations and caveats: Prior analysis indicated that the majority of TCR beta V segments exhibited productivity approximately 87% or approximately 30% of the time.

PCR amplification relied on 60 Vbeta primers (plus 13 Jbeta primers). Clones were sequenced by immunoSEQ multiplex PCR, and TCRdb holds only the in-frame ones, with some missing. Among 180,000 or so clones, 75% to 85% were seen once, and the ten largest hold roughly 3.6%. The origin of this receptor is a woman aged 55-75 years in good health and CMV-seropositive. Sequencing was carried out using PBMCs. The V call is TRBV7-2, the J call TRBJ1-3; the D gene is possibly TRBD1 (6 bases). The CDR3 region has the DNA TGTGCCAGCAGCTTAGTTCTCGGACAGACCTTCGGAAACACCATATATTTT. It translates to CASSLVLGQTFGNTIYF.